These 11 T cell receptor beta chains share one sample of origin, sequenced in a study of blood T cell repertoires in COVID-19. Method: immunoSEQ multiplex PCR; TCRdb's copy keeps in-frame clones and lacks some. The data show about 120,000 clones, about 79% seen once. The material sequenced was peripheral blood. The receptors come from a man aged 65 to 79 with acute or convalescent COVID-19.

V and J are TRBV11-3 and TRBJ1-2; TRBD1 might be the D (5 bases). Trimming removed 3 bases from V and 3 bases from J, with 17 bases in between. Germline V gives CDR1 SGHNT, CDR2 YENEEA. This CDR3 comprises 16 residues. In DNA, the CDR3 is TGTGCCAGCAGCTTCGGGGGAATGCGGTCTGACTATGGCTACACCTTC. This encodes CASSFGGMRSDYGYTF.

This chain uses TRBV5-4 with TRBJ1-6; 8 positions match TRBD1. V dropped 4 bases and J dropped 7; count of bases not matched to a gene: 13. The CDR3 totals 17 residues. CDR1 and CDR2 (germline): SGHNT, YYREEE (reference sequence). The DNA for the CDR3 is TGTGCCAGCAGCGAAGCAGGGGGCGCGGGGGTGAATTCACCCCTCCACTTT. Protein product: CASSEAGGAGVNSPLHF.

The gene calls are TRBV5-1 and TRBJ1-2; TRBD1 is a possible D gene (5 bases). Germline assignment: CDR1 SGHRS and CDR2 YFSETQ. V was clipped by 1 base and J by 8 bases, with 15 bases between them. The CDR3 is made up of 14 amino acids. In DNA, the CDR3 is TGCGCCAGCAGCTTGAGCGCAGGGCATAGCGGCTACACCTTC. Translating it yields CASSLSAGHSGYTF.

The sample holds one count of this clone. The rearrangement uses TRBV7-2 and TRBJ2-7; 10 bases are shared with TRBD1. This CDR3 is 15 amino acids long. J gave up 7 bases and V 3 bases, and 9 bases lay outside the gene matches. CDR1 is SGHTA and CDR2 is FQGNSA in the germline V gene. The CDR3 is CASSFDRGLLEEQYF. CDR3 DNA sequence: TGTGCCAGCAGCTTCGACAGGGGGCTCTTGGAGGAGCAGTACTTC.

This clone was detected only once. This chain connects TRBV7-9 to TRBJ2-7; 10 bases align to TRBD1. CDR1 is SEHNR, CDR2 FQNEAQ, per germline (reference sequence). CDR3 size: 16 residues. V lost 5 bases and J lost 2; bases outside the gene matches: 9. The DNA for the CDR3 is TGTGCCAGCAGCGGAAGCCCGGGACAGGGGACCTACGAGCAGTACTTC. This translates into CASSGSPGQGTYEQYF.

The rearrangement links TRBV28 to TRBJ1-2, with D possibly matching TRBD1 (5 bases). V was cut by 8 bases and J by 4 bases, with 14 bases left in between. CDR1 and CDR2 (germline): MDHEN, SYDVKM. This CDR3 is 13 amino acids long. The CDR3 DNA follows: TGTGCCAGCCTCCGGACACCCGGCTATGGCTACACCTTC. Translation gives CASLRTPGYGYTF.

This clone was found a few times. The V call is TRBV12-3 or TRBV12-4, the J call TRBJ2-7; D is ambiguous. The V gene lost 1 base and the J gene lost 6 bases, with 10 bases spanning the gap. This CDR3 has 13 amino acids. The CDR3 protein is CASSLVGELEQYF. The CDR3 DNA follows: TGTGCCAGCAGTTTAGTCGGAGAGCTCGAGCAGTACTTC.

The chain recombines TRBV7-9 with TRBJ2-3; 10 nucleotides align to TRBD2. Germline CDR1 SEHNR, CDR2 FQNEAQ (reference sequence). CDR3 size: 18 residues. J was trimmed by 1 base and V by 5 bases; bases with no gene match: 12. The CDR3 spells CASSRTSGDLSRTDTQYF. CDR3 sequence (DNA): TGTGCCAGCAGCCGCACTAGCGGGGACCTCTCCCGCACAGATACGCAGTATTTT.

This clone has only one observation. The J gene is TRBJ1-2, the V gene TRBV10-3; 10 bases match TRBD1. Per germline, CDR1 ENHRY and CDR2 SYGVKD. The CDR3 loop spans 12 amino acids. The junction had 2 bases not matched to a gene; V was cut back by 6 bases and J by 7 bases. The CDR3 nucleotides read TGTGCCATCAGGGGACAGGGGTTTGGCTACACCTTC. This gives the protein CAIRGQGFGYTF.

The rearrangement links TRBV14 to TRBJ1-2, with TRBD1 as a possible D gene (5 bases). Germline V gene data show CDR1 as SGHDN and CDR2 as FVKESK. V was trimmed by 3 bases and J by 4 bases, leaving 15 bases between them. The CDR3 is made up of 15 amino acids. The CDR3 loop is CASSQHGQAGYGYTF. DNA of the CDR3: TGTGCCAGCAGCCAGCATGGACAAGCCGGCTATGGCTACACCTTC.

The chain employs TRBV2 and TRBJ1-1; maybe TRBD1 (5 bases). Trimming shortened V by 7 bases and J by 1 base, and 10 bases separated the two germline ends. CDR1 and CDR2 from the germline V gene are SNHLY and FYNNEI. CDR3 length: 13 residues. DNA of the CDR3: TGTGCCAGCAAGGGGCAGTGGAACACTGAAGCTTTCTTT. Encoded protein: CASKGQWNTEAFF.